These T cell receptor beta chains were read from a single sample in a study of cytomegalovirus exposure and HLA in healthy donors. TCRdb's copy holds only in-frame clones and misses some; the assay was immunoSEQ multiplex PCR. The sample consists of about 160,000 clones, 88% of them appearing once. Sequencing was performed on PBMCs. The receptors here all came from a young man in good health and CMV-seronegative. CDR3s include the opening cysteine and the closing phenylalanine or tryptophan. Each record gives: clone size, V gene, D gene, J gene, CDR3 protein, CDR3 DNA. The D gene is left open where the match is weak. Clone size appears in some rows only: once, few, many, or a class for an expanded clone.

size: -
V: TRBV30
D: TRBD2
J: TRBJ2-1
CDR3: CALVRGGYNEQFF
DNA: TGTGCCCTCGTCCGGGGGGGATACAATGAGCAGTTCTTC

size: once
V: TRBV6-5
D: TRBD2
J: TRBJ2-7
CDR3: CASSSGLAGGSYEQYF
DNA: TGTGCCAGCAGTTCGGGACTAGCGGGAGGAAGCTACGAGCAGTACTTC

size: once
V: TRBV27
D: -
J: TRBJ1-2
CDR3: CASTIKRGGNYGYTF
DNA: TGTGCCAGCACAATCAAGCGGGGAGGCAACTATGGCTACACCTTC

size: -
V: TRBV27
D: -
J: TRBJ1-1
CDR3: CASQGSGRRMNTEAFF
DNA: TGTGCCAGCCAAGGATCAGGGAGGAGAATGAACACTGAAGCTTTCTTT

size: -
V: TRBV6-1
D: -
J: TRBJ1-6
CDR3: CASSEVLQRTTNSPLHF
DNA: TGTGCCAGCAGTGAAGTCCTACAGAGGACAACTAATTCACCCCTCCACTTT

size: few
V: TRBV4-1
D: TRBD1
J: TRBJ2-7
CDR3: CASSSQGIPYEQYF
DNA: TGCGCCAGCAGCTCACAGGGGATCCCCTACGAGCAGTACTTC

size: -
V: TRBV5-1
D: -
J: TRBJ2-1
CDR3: CASSLFRGDSYNEQFF
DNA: TGCGCCAGCAGCTTGTTTCGGGGAGACTCCTACAATGAGCAGTTCTTC

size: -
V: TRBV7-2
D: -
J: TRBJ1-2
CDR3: CASSLGARELGGYTF
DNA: TGTGCCAGCAGCTTAGGGGCGAGGGAGCTCGGTGGCTACACCTTC

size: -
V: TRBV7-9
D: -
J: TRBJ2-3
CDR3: CASSLVVRPDTQYF
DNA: TGTGCCAGCAGCTTAGTCGTCAGGCCAGATACGCAGTATTTT

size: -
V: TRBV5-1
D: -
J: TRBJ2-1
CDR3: CASSLSTGEGYNEQFF
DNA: TGCGCCAGCAGCCTTTCTACGGGAGAGGGCTACAATGAGCAGTTCTTC

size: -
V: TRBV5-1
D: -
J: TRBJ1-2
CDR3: CASSLGANYGYTF
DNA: TGCGCCAGCAGCTTGGGAGCTAACTATGGCTACACCTTC

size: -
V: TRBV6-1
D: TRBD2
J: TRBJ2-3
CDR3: CASSDQTSGGAGDTQYF
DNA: TGTGCCAGCAGTGACCAAACTAGCGGGGGGGCGGGGGATACGCAGTATTTT

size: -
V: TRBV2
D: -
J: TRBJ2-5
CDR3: CASSAVDSAETQYF
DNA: TGTGCCAGCAGTGCGGTCGACTCGGCAGAGACCCAGTACTTC

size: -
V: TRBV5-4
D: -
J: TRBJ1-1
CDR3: CASSSTGEAFF
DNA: TGTGCCAGCAGCTCAACAGGTGAAGCTTTCTTT

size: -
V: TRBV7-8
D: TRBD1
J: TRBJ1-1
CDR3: CASRTDRGTTEAFF
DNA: TGTGCCAGCAGAACCGACAGGGGAACGACTGAAGCTTTCTTT

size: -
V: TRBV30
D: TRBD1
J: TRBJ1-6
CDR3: CAWSGTGTGGSPLHF
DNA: TGTGCCTGGAGTGGCACCGGGACAGGGGGCTCACCCCTCCACTTT

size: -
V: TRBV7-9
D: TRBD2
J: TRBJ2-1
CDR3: CASSLVWDYLMRNEQFF
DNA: TGTGCCAGCAGCTTAGTTTGGGACTACCTTATGAGGAATGAGCAGTTCTTC

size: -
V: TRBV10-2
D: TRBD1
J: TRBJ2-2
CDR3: CASSEPGQGGTGELFF
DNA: TGCGCCAGCAGTGAGCCGGGACAGGGGGGGACCGGGGAGCTGTTTTTT

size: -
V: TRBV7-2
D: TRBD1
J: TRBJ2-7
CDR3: CASSLAPGTGGEQYF
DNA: TGTGCCAGCAGCTTAGCTCCCGGGACAGGGGGCGAGCAGTACTTC

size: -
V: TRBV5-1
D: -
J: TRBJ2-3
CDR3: CASSPGGTYTDTQYF
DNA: TGCGCCAGCAGCCCTGGAGGTACTTACACAGATACGCAGTATTTT

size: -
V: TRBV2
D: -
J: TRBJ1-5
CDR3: CASSEQNYSNQPQHF
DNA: TGTGCCAGCAGTGAACAGAATTATAGCAATCAGCCCCAGCATTTT

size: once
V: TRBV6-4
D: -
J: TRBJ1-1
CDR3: CASSAEGRGRVTEAFF
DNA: TGTGCCAGCAGTGCGGAGGGTAGGGGAAGAGTCACTGAAGCTTTCTTT

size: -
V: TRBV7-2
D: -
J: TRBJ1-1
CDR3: CASSLGWGRAGTEAFF
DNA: TGTGCCAGCAGCTTAGGGTGGGGCAGGGCAGGCACTGAAGCTTTCTTT

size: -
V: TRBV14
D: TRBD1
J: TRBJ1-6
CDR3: CASRDRGKSPLHF
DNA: TGTGCCAGCAGGGACAGGGGGAAATCACCCCTCCACTTT

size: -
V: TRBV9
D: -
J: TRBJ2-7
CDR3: CASSVGAGSSYEQYF
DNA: TGTGCCAGCAGCGTAGGGGCGGGGAGCTCCTACGAGCAGTACTTC

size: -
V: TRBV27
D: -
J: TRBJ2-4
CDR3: CASSRGEAKNIQYF
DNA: TGTGCCAGCAGCAGGGGTGAAGCCAAAAACATTCAGTACTTC

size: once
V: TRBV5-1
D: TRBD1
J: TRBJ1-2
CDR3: CASSLGTGVVGYGYTF
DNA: TGCGCCAGCAGCTTGGGGACAGGGGTAGTCGGGTATGGCTACACCTTC

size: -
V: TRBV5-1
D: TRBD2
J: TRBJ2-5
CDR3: CASSLVSGGAETQYF
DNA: TGCGCCAGCAGCTTGGTTAGCGGGGGGGCGGAGACCCAGTACTTC

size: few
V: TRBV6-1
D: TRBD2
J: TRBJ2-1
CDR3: CASREEAGGANEQFF
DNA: TGTGCCAGCCGGGAGGAAGCGGGAGGTGCCAATGAGCAGTTCTTC

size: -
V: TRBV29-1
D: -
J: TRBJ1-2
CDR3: CSVESRGDGYTF
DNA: TGCAGCGTTGAGTCCAGGGGCGACGGCTACACCTTC

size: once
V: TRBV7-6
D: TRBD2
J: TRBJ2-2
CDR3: CASSYLAGGAGELFF
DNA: TGTGCCAGCAGCTACCTAGCGGGAGGAGCCGGGGAGCTGTTTTTT

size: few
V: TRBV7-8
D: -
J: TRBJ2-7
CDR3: CASGGGPGSGFGEQYF
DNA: TGTGCCAGCGGCGGCGGGCCGGGCTCTGGTTTTGGCGAGCAGTACTTC

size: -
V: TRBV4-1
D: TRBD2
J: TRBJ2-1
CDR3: CASSPLALAGPYNEQFF
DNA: TGCGCCAGCAGCCCTCTGGCCCTAGCGGGGCCCTACAATGAGCAGTTCTTC

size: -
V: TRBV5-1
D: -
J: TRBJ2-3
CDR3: CASSLGGTVSGTDTQYF
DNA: TGCGCCAGCAGCTTGGGGGGCACGGTCTCCGGCACAGATACGCAGTATTTT

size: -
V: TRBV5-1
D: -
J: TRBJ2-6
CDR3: CASSSTGPGANVLTF
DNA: TGCGCCAGCAGCTCCACGGGTCCTGGGGCCAACGTCCTGACTTTC

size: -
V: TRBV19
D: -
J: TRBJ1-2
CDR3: CASSIDQADYGYTF
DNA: TGTGCCAGTAGTATAGATCAGGCCGATTATGGCTACACCTTC

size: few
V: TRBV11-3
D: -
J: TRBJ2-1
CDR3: CASSPGGAGDEQFF
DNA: TGTGCCAGCAGCCCTGGGGGGGCGGGAGACGAGCAGTTCTTC

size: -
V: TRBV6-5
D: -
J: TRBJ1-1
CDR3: CASSYSPGTAFF
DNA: TGTGCCAGCAGTTACTCTCCAGGAACAGCTTTCTTT

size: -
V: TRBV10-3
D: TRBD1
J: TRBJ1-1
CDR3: CAISETGGASEAFF
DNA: TGTGCCATCAGTGAGACAGGGGGCGCGTCTGAAGCTTTCTTT

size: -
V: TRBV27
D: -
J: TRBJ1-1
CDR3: CASSPRPGGTEAFF
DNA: TGTGCCAGCAGTCCTCGGCCGGGAGGCACTGAAGCTTTCTTT

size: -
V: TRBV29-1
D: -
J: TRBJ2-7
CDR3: CSVTVGNEQYF
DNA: TGCAGCGTGACAGTGGGGAACGAGCAGTACTTC

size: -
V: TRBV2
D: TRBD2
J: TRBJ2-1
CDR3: CASTGTSGGASYNEQFF
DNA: TGTGCCAGCACCGGGACTAGCGGGGGGGCTTCCTACAATGAGCAGTTCTTC

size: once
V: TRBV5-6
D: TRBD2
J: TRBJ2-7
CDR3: CASGAEGGYYEQYF
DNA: TGTGCCAGCGGAGCGGAGGGAGGGTATTACGAGCAGTACTTC

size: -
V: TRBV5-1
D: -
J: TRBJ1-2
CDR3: CASSLGLGAQRGYTF
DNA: TGCGCCAGCAGCTTGGGTCTGGGTGCCCAGAGGGGCTACACCTTC

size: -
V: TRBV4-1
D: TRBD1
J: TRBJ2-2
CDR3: CASSRTGVGELFF
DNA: TGCGCCAGCAGTCGGACAGGGGTCGGGGAGCTGTTTTTT

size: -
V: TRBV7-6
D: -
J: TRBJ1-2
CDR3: CASSLDPDTGFGYTF
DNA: TGTGCCAGCAGCTTAGACCCGGATACAGGGTTTGGCTACACCTTC

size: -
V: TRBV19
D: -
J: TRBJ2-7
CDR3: CASRSRGIPYEQYF
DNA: TGTGCCAGTAGATCCAGGGGTATCCCCTACGAGCAGTACTTC

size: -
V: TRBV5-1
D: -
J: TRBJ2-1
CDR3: CASSSAGENEQFF
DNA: TGCGCCAGCAGCTCGGCAGGGGAGAATGAGCAGTTCTTC

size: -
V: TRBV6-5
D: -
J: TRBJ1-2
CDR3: CASSYDLAGIPYGYTF
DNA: TGTGCCAGCAGTTACGATTTAGCCGGGATCCCCTATGGCTACACCTTC

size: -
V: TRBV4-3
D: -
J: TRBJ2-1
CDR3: CASSQDQQNYNEQFF
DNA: TGCGCCAGCAGCCAAGATCAACAGAATTACAATGAGCAGTTCTTC